The 21 T cell receptor beta chains below were found in one sample sequenced in a study of long-term antiretroviral therapy in people with HIV. Samples were assayed with immunoSEQ v3.0 at survey level. Only in-frame clones appear in the TCRdb table, and some are missing; sequencing was by immunoSEQ multiplex PCR. The data show over 10,000 clones, 60% to 85% seen once. The input for sequencing was unsorted PBMCs, taken 0.8 years before starting antiretroviral therapy. The source is a woman in her forties with HIV.

The chain links TRBV7-3 to TRBJ2-5; 8 bases agree with TRBD1. CDR1 SGHTA and CDR2 FQGTGA come from the germline V gene. V dropped 5 bases and J dropped 4; count of bases not matched to a gene: 9. CDR3 length equals 15 residues. The CDR3 DNA is TGTGCCAGCAGCGTGATAGGGACAGGCCGAGAGACCCAGTACTTC. It encodes CASSVIGTGRETQYF.

V is TRBV5-4 and J is TRBJ2-7; 13 positions match TRBD2. The CDR3 sequence is 15 residues long. CDR1 is SGHNT, CDR2 YYREEE, per germline (reference sequence). V lost 4 bases, J lost 5 bases, and 6 bases stayed unmatched. CDR3 nucleotides: TGTGCCAGCAGCCAACTAGCGGGAGGGCCCCACGAGCAGTACTTC. It translates to CASSQLAGGPHEQYF.

The rearrangement joins TRBV6-1 to TRBJ2-3, with D uncertain. The CDR3 is 14 residues long. Germline V gene data show CDR1 as MNHNS and CDR2 as SASEGT. Trimming cost V 8 bases and J 0 bases, with 12 bases left between them. The CDR3 sequence: CASYEYLSTDTQYF. In DNA form, the CDR3 reads TGTGCCAGCTATGAGTACCTAAGCACAGATACGCAGTATTTT.

The chain is built from TRBV13 and TRBJ1-4; tentatively, D is TRBD1 (5 bases). The CDR3 contains 12 residues. Trimming pared 3 bases from V and 6 bases from J, leaving 5 bases between. CDR1 and CDR2 from the germline V gene are PRHDT and FYEKMQ (reference sequence). In DNA, the CDR3 is TGTGCCAGCAGCTTGGGACATGAAAAACTGTTTTTT. This encodes CASSLGHEKLFF.

The V call is TRBV7-9, the J call TRBJ2-1; a weak D match, TRBD2 (5 bases). The germline CDR1 and CDR2 sequences are SEHNR and FQNEAQ (reference sequence). Trimming cost V 5 bases and J 7 bases, with 9 bases left between them. This CDR3 is 12 amino acids long. The chain's CDR3 is CASSPPGNEQFF. As DNA, the CDR3 is TGTGCCAGCAGCCCCCCGGGGAATGAGCAGTTCTTC.

This chain uses TRBV7-8 with TRBJ1-1, with D perhaps matching TRBD1 (5 bases). The CDR3 sequence is 15 residues long. Germline V gives CDR1 SGHVS, CDR2 FQNEAQ. V was clipped by 3 bases and J by 8 bases, with 19 bases between them. CDR3 nucleotides: TGTGCCAGCAGCTTTCCCGGAGGGGCTGGGGAAGAAGCTTTCTTT. The encoded protein is CASSFPGGAGEEAFF.

The chain recombines TRBV6-5 with TRBJ1-2; the D is unclear. Trimming took off 1 base at V and 4 bases at J, with 10 bases between the two ends. The CDR3 covers 14 residues. Germline V gene data show CDR1 as MNHEY and CDR2 as SVGAGI. The chain's CDR3 is CASSYLPALYGYTF. In DNA form, the CDR3 reads TGTGCCAGCAGTTACTTACCGGCCCTCTATGGCTACACCTTC.

The chain employs TRBV18 and TRBJ2-5; 9 positions match TRBD1. The CDR3 length is 16 residues. Germline V gives CDR1 KGHSH, CDR2 LQKENI. The V gene end was trimmed by 6 bases and the J gene end by 4 bases; junction bases not matched to a gene: 12. CDR3 sequence (DNA): TGTGCCAGCTCTCCGAGGGGACAGGGCGGGCGAGAGACCCAGTACTTC. It encodes CASSPRGQGGRETQYF.

This clone was recorded once. The chain uses TRBV27 and TRBJ1-2; D possibly corresponds to TRBD1 (6 bases). The V gene's germline CDR1 is MNHEY and CDR2 SMNVEV (reference sequence). The CDR3 covers 13 residues. The ends were cut back, 2 bases at V and 4 bases at J, with 8 bases in the middle. The CDR3, as DNA: TGTGCCAGCAGTTTACAGGGGCCCTATGGCTACACCTTC. Amino acid sequence: CASSLQGPYGYTF.

The gene calls are TRBV9 and TRBJ2-7, with D possibly TRBD2 on 5 matching bases. This CDR3 contains 14 residues. The germline CDR1 and CDR2 sequences are SGDLS and YYNGEE. V was cut by 4 bases and J by 6 bases, with 17 bases left in between. The CDR3 loop reads CASSRDGVNSEQYF. In DNA form, the CDR3 reads TGTGCCAGCAGCAGAGACGGGGTTAATAGCGAGCAGTACTTC.

The V and J genes are TRBV11-2 and TRBJ2-1; 9 bases agree with TRBD2. Germline trimming cut 1 base from V and 7 bases from J; bases unmatched to any gene: 8. CDR1 SGHAT and CDR2 FQNNGV come from the germline V gene. The CDR3 runs to 16 residues. The CDR3 DNA is TGTGCCAGCAGCTTAGTTCGGTCTAGCGGGGCTAATGAGCAGTTCTTC. It specifies CASSLVRSSGANEQFF.

V is TRBV2 and J is TRBJ2-7, with unresolved D. The length of the CDR3 is 13 residues. V gave up 4 bases and J gave up 5 bases, with 12 bases separating them. Germline values: CDR1 SNHLY, CDR2 FYNNEI. CDR3 sequence: CASSVILRDEQYF. CDR3 nucleotides: TGTGCCAGCAGTGTGATTCTCCGCGACGAGCAGTACTTC.

The J gene is TRBJ2-6, the V gene TRBV2; unclear D gene. V was trimmed by 2 bases and J by 0 bases, leaving 11 bases between them. The CDR3 is made up of 17 amino acids. CDR1 SNHLY and CDR2 FYNNEI come from the germline V gene. The CDR3 nucleotides read TGTGCCAGCAGTGAAATCCGGATTTCCTCTGGGGCCAACGTCCTGACTTTC. Residues: CASSEIRISSGANVLTF.

This chain links TRBV4-1 with TRBJ1-1, with D maybe TRBD1 (6 bases). Per germline, CDR1 MGHRA and CDR2 YSYEKL. The CDR3 covers 14 residues. Trimming cost V 2 bases and J 7 bases, with 14 bases left between them. The CDR3 region is CASSQQQGWIEAFF. The DNA of the CDR3 is TGCGCCAGCAGCCAACAACAGGGTTGGATTGAAGCTTTCTTT.

The chain couples TRBV7-3 to TRBJ2-1; D is perhaps TRBD2 (5 bases). V was pared by 5 bases and J by 7 bases, with 15 bases between. Germline CDR1 SGHTA, CDR2 FQGTGA. The CDR3 is 14 residues long. In DNA, the CDR3 is TGTGCCAGCAGCCCTACATCCCCGGGGAATGAGCAGTTCTTC. Protein product: CASSPTSPGNEQFF.

V usage is TRBV10-3 and J usage is TRBJ1-1; 7 nucleotides match TRBD1. Unmatched junction bases numbered 11, after V lost 6 bases and J lost 1 base. Per the germline V gene, CDR1 is ENHRY and CDR2 is SYGVKD. The CDR3 spans 16 residues. The CDR3 reads CAIREGQPRPNTEAFF. DNA for the CDR3: TGTGCCATCAGGGAGGGACAGCCTAGGCCGAACACTGAAGCTTTCTTT.

This chain connects TRBV10-3 to TRBJ1-2, with D perhaps TRBD1 (6 bases). V lost 3 bases, J lost 6 bases, and 14 bases lay in between. The CDR3 contains 14 residues. Germline V gene sequence: CDR1 ENHRY, CDR2 SYGVKD. CDR3 bases: TGTGCCATCAGTGACGGACAGACGATCAATGGCTACACCTTC. This sequence encodes CAISDGQTINGYTF.

The chain combines TRBV2 with TRBJ2-5; D may be TRBD1 or TRBD2 (5 bases each). Trimming pared 6 bases from V and 2 bases from J, leaving 28 bases between. This CDR3 region has 19 residues. Germline CDR1 and CDR2: SNHLY and FYNNEI. CDR3 in DNA: TGTGCCAGCAGGGTCACATTCCACAGGAGACTGAGGGAACAAGAGACCCAGTACTTC. It specifies CASRVTFHRRLREQETQYF.

The V and J genes are TRBV2 and TRBJ1-2; D unresolved. Germline V gene data show CDR1 as SNHLY and CDR2 as FYNNEI. The CDR3 extends over 11 amino acids. V lost 2 bases and J 4 bases, leaving 2 bases between the germline ends. CDR3 DNA sequence: TGTGCCAGCAGTGAAAGCTATGGCTACACCTTC. Amino acid sequence: CASSESYGYTF. Combining the CDR3 with reference TRBV2 and TRBJ1-2 gives the whole variable domain EPEVTQTPSHQVTQMGQEVILRCVPISNHLYFYWYRQILGQKVEFLVSFYNNEISEKSEIFDDQFSVERPDGSNFTLKIRSTKLEDSAMYFCASSESYGYTFGSGTRLTVV.

CDR3 amino acids: CASSLVSGVSYEQYF. CDR3 sequence (DNA): TGTGCCAGCAGCTTAGTCAGCGGGGTCTCCTACGAGCAGTACTTC. V is TRBV13 and J is TRBJ2-7, with 7 nucleotides matching TRBD2. CDR3 length: 15 residues. Germline values: CDR1 PRHDT, CDR2 FYEKMQ (reference sequence). The J segment lost 0 bases and the V segment lost 1 base, leaving 3 bases of the junction unmatched.

This clone was seen only once. The CDR3 nucleotides read TGTGCCAGCAGCAGGGGAGGCGAAAAACTGTTTTTT. This encodes CASSRGGEKLFF. The rearrangement links TRBV21-1 to TRBJ1-4. TRBV21-1 is deemed a pseudogene. CDR3 length: 12 amino acids.